This entry lists 2 T cell receptor beta chains sequenced from one sample in a study of blood T cells in healthy people across ages. The use of a sample-barcoded 5' primer and a J-beta primer mix characterized a second PCR of roughly 6 to 12 cycles. TCRdb called the 5' RACE reads again in MiXCR, with one record for every CDR3 protein. The table records some 1.7 million distinct CDR3 sequences, under 30% of them present only once. The sample consisted of blood. Receptor source: a woman in her twenties or thirties in good health.

There are many counts of this clonotype. The V call is TRBV29-1, the J call TRBJ2-7, with D maybe TRBD2 (7 bases). The CDR3 spans 12 residues. V gave up 3 bases and J gave up 5 bases, with 11 bases separating them. Germline V gives CDR1 SQVTM, CDR2 ANQGSEA. In DNA form, the CDR3 reads TGCAGCGTTGATAGGGGGGGCAACGAGCAGTACTTC. It encodes CSVDRGGNEQYF.

The chain is built from TRBV29-1 and TRBJ2-3, with unresolved D. This CDR3 contains 14 residues. The V end was cut by 3 bases, the J end by 4 bases, with 14 bases between. Germline V gene data show CDR1 as SQVTM and CDR2 as ANQGSEA. In DNA form, the CDR3 reads TGCAGCGTTGAGCAGGCACAAAAACCAGATACGCAGTATTTT. This translates into CSVEQAQKPDTQYF.